The entry that follows covers one TCR beta chain sequence. The sample originates from a study of cytomegalovirus exposure and HLA in healthy donors. It was with 60 Vbeta and 13 Jbeta primers that the PCR ran. The table came from immunoSEQ multiplex PCR; TCRdb's copy has only in-frame clones and leaves some out. The sample has about 120,000 clones; 70% to 80% are singletons. The sequence came from a woman aged 40 to 50 in good health and CMV-seropositive. Sequencing was carried out using PBMCs.

CDR3 region: CATSRVRGQGVSPLHF. For the CDR3, the DNA is TGTGCCACCAGCAGGGTCAGGGGGCAGGGGGTTTCACCCCTCCACTTT. The gene calls are TRBV15 and TRBJ1-6; the match to TRBD1 covers 8 bases. CDR1 LNHNV and CDR2 YYDKDF come from the germline V gene (reference sequence). V shed 3 bases and J 9 bases; nucleotides not matched to a gene: 10. This CDR3 has 16 amino acids. The entire variable domain, with the rest obtained from reference TRBV15 and TRBJ1-6, is as follows: DAMVIQNPRYQVTQFGKPVTLSCSQTLNHNVMYWYQQKSSQAPKLLFHYYDKDFNNEADTPDNFQSRRPNTSFCFLDIRSPGLGDTAMYLCATSRVRGQGVSPLHFGNGTRLTVT.